This T cell receptor beta chain was documented in a study of T cell responses to AZD1222 COVID-19 vaccine. Overall study results and limits: Clonal diversity may have been underestimated, and the donors were mostly white British, with more females than males.

Profiling relied on immunoSEQ multiplex PCR, and the TCRdb table lists in-frame clones only, not all of them. The sample contains tens of thousands of clones, about 85% of which appear only once. A remark on this clone: What it binds is unknown.

This CDR3 is 16 amino acids long. Trimming cost V 3 bases and J 6 bases; bases outside gene matches: 9. CDR1 is MNHEY, CDR2 SVGEGT, per germline. Sequenced here: peripheral blood, sampled on day 0 of MenACWY control vaccination. This TCR derives from an adult in good health. The rearrangement uses TRBV6-2 or TRBV6-3 and TRBJ1-5; the match to TRBD1 covers 9 bases. The DNA of the CDR3 is TGTGCCAGCAGTTATCCCGACAGGGGGAGAGGTCAGCCCCAGCATTTT. As protein: CASSYPDRGRGQPQHF.